This TCR beta chain was sequenced for a study of T cell changes during pregnancy in multiple sclerosis. Libraries were prepared by immunoSEQ multiplex PCR; TCRdb keeps only in-frame clonotypes and omits some of them. The sample has roughly 50,000 clones; around 94% are singletons. Germline assignment: CDR1 MNHNY and CDR2 SVGAGI (reference sequence). The CDR3 contains 15 residues. The V segment lost 4 bases and the J segment 3 bases; nucleotides outside the gene matches: 5. Sequencing was performed on CD8+ T cells from peripheral blood mononuclear cells, taken in the third trimester of pregnancy. The rearrangement links TRBV6-6 to TRBJ2-7; 11 nucleotides match TRBD2. This receptor was taken from a female donor with multiple sclerosis, enrolled in a pregnancy study. The CDR3 DNA reads TGTGCCAGCAGTTTCCCTAGCGGGAGGTACTACGAGCAGTACTTC. This encodes CASSFPSGRYYEQYF.